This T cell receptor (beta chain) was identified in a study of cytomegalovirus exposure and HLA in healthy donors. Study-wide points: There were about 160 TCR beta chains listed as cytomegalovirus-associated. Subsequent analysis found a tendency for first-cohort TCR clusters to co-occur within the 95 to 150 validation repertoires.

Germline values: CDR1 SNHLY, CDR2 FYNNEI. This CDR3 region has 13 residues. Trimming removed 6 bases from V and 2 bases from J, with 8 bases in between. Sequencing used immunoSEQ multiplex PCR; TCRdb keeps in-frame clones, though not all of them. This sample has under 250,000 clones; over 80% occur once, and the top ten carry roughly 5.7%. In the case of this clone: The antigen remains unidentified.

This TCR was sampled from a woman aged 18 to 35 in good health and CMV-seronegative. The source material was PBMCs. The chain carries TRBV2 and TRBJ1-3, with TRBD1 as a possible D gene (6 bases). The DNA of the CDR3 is TGTGCCAGCAGGCCAGGGGCTGGAAACACCATATATTTT. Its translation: CASRPGAGNTIYF. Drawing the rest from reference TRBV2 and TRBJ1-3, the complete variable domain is EPEVTQTPSHQVTQMGQEVILRCVPISNHLYFYWYRQILGQKVEFLVSFYNNEISEKSEIFDDQFSVERPDGSNFTLKIRSTKLEDSAMYFCASRPGAGNTIYFGEGSWLTVV.